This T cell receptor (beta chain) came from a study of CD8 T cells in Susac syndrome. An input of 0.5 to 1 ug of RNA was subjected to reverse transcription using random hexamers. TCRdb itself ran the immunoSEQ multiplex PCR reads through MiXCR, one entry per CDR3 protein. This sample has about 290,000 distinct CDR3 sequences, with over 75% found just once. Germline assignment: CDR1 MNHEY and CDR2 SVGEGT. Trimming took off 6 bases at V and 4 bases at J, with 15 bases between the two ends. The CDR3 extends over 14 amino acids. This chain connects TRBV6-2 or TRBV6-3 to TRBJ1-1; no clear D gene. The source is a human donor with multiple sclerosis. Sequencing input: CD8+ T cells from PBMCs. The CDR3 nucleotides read TGTGCCAGCAGCCTCGGAAAGGGAAGCACTGAAGCTTTCTTT. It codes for CASSLGKGSTEAFF.